Sequencing of this T cell receptor beta chain was carried out in a study of CD8 T cells in ankylosing spondylitis. Whole-study results and caveats: Disease-linked clones reportedly concentrated significantly in matched ankylosing spondylitis synovial fluid.

V shed 7 bases and J shed 6 bases, with 17 bases lying between them. Germline loops: CDR1 SGHRS, CDR2 YFSETQ. This CDR3 comprises 13 residues. Notes on this clonotype: Its antigen is unidentified.

Library preparation for TCR beta used quantitative 5'-RACE with molecular barcodes. TCRdb re-derived calls from the 5' RACE reads in MiXCR, one entry per CDR3 protein. The sample consists of around 150,000 distinct CDR3 sequences, about 7% of them appearing once. The source is a female donor with ankylosing spondylitis or in good health (not recorded which). This chain connects TRBV5-1 to TRBJ2-7; tentative D call: TRBD2 (5 bases). The source material was blood, either unsorted or a sorted T cell fraction (not recorded which). In DNA form, the CDR3 reads TGCGCCAGCGGCCTGCGTGAGGGCTCCGAGCAGTACTTC. It specifies CASGLREGSEQYF.